The rows below give T cell receptor beta chains drawn from one sample of a study of cytomegalovirus exposure and HLA in healthy donors. Profiled with immunoSEQ multiplex PCR; TCRdb holds only in-frame clones, not every one. The top ten clones hold 3.5% to 5.5% of a sample with 120,000 to 150,000 clones, around 90% of them seen once. The specimen was PBMCs. The origin of the receptors is a man in his late teens or twenties in good health and CMV-seropositive. Each CDR3 is given without its conserved first and last residue. Where a row states a size, it is once, few, many or the class of an expanded clone; other rows omit it.

size	V	length	J	CDR3
once	TRBV4-1	14	TRBJ1-1	ASSSPRDRGHTEAF
.	TRBV2	13	TRBJ2-7	ASRKGLAGSYEQY
.	TRBV30	9	TRBJ1-1	AWSVLAEAF
.	TRBV5-1	11	TRBJ2-7	ASSTGEIHEQY
.	TRBV6-4	15	TRBJ2-7	ASSDSRVRGGPYEQY
.	TRBV15	13	TRBJ2-1	ATSRVAGAGDEQF
.	TRBV5-1	11	TRBJ1-1	ASSEVGYTEAF
.	TRBV11-2	10	TRBJ1-2	ASSRETVGYT
few	TRBV7-2	11	TRBJ1-2	ASSPREGDGYT
.	TRBV2	8	TRBJ2-7	ASSYYEQY
.	TRBV4-1	14	TRBJ1-2	ASSDPRDSPNYGYT
.	TRBV29-1	10	TRBJ2-5	SVGTSGETQY
.	TRBV19	15	TRBJ1-5	ASSRQGAGYDNQPQH
.	TRBV28	11	TRBJ2-7	ASSRVGAYEQY
few	TRBV2	11	TRBJ1-6	ASNAGGRSPLH
.	TRBV29-1	13	TRBJ2-1	SVDRGSFFYNEQF
.	TRBV18	12	TRBJ2-7	ASSSGQGVYEQY
.	TRBV30	17	TRBJ1-4	AWSGMTVNLDRADEKLF
.	TRBV7-6	13	TRBJ2-1	ASASGTSGNNEQF
.	TRBV4-1	14	TRBJ1-5	ASSQDGQGGIQPQH
.	TRBV5-6	12	TRBJ1-2	ASSARDTNYGHT
.	TRBV28	11	TRBJ1-5	ASSLLSNQPQH
few	TRBV6-5	11	TRBJ1-4	ASSSRQNEKLF
.	TRBV10-2	16	TRBJ1-4	ASSEFWTGRRTNEKLF
.	TRBV4-2	13	TRBJ1-2	ASSVGQAENYGYT
.	TRBV15	13	TRBJ2-7	ATSRGTYGSYEQY
.	TRBV28	12	TRBJ2-2	ASRPGQRTGELF
.	TRBV4-2	12	TRBJ2-1	ASSPPGSYNEQF
.	TRBV5-1	12	TRBJ2-7	ASSPGLASYEQY
.	TRBV4-1	14	TRBJ1-4	ASSHPKGLKNEKLF
.	TRBV19	13	TRBJ2-7	ASSASGQGFYEQY
.	TRBV10-3	12	TRBJ1-5	AIRAGGLNQPQH